This T cell receptor (beta chain) was found in a study of kidney transplant recipient with SARS-CoV-2 infection. TCRdb recomputed calls from the reads with MiXCR, one row per CDR3 protein. The table has roughly 230,000 distinct CDR3 sequences, under 35% seen once. This CDR3 has 13 amino acids. The V gene lost 1 base and the J gene lost 4 bases, with 7 bases spanning the gap. Germline V gene sequence: CDR1 ENHRY, CDR2 SYGVKD. This clonotype was counted ten times or more. The starting material was a blood sample, obtained at baseline and between days 110 and 120 from a kidney transplant recipient. This clonotype originated in a male patient aged 25 to 39 who had COVID-19 and was a kidney transplant recipient. Some T cells may trace back to the graft donor. The chain uses TRBV10-3 and TRBJ1-2; tentative D call: TRBD1 (5 bases). CDR3 coding DNA: TGTGCCATCAGTGAGTTCGGGGGCTATGGCTACACCTTC. It yields the protein CAISEFGGYGYTF.